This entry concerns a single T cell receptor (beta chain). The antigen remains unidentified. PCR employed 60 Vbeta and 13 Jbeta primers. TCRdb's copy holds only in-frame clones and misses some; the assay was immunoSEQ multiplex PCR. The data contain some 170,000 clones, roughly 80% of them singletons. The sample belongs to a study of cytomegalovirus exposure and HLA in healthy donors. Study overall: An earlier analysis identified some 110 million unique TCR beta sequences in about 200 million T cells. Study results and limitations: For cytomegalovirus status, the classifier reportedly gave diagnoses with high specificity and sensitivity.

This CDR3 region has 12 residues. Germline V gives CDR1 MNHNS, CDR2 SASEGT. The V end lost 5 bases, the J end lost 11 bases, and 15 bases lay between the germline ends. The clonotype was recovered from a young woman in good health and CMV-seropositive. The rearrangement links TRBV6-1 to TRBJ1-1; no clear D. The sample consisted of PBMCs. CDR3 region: CASSPDGGGAFF. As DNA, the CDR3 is TGTGCCAGCAGTCCCGACGGAGGTGGTGCTTTCTTT.